A selection of T cell receptor beta chains follows, all from one sample in a study of T cells in Graves' hyperthyroidism and ophthalmopathy. TCRdb called the multiplex PCR reads again in MiXCR, with one record for every CDR3 protein. The sample lists about 740,000 distinct CDR3 sequences, around 15% occurring once. Material: blood. The receptors come from a young woman with Graves' hyperthyroidism. The CDR3 runs from the conserved cysteine through the conserved F or W. The D gene is left open where the match is weak. The listing skips clone size in some rows; elsewhere it reads once, few, many or a size class.

d_call,clone_size,v_call,j_call,cdr3_nt,cdr3_aa
-,-,TRBV7-9,TRBJ2-2,TGTGCCAGCAGACCAGAGCCTAGCGAGACGAACACCGGGGAGCTGTTTTTT,CASRPEPSETNTGELFF
-,many,TRBV13,TRBJ2-2,TGTGCCAGCAATGTTAACACCGGGGAGCTGTTTTTT,CASNVNTGELFF
-,-,TRBV2,TRBJ1-2,TGTGCCAGCAGTGAGGCGGCTTCATCCTATGGCTACACCTTC,CASSEAASSYGYTF
-,-,TRBV2,TRBJ2-3,TGTGCCAGCAGTCCCCAGCTAGTCAGTACAGATACGCAGTATTTT,CASSPQLVSTDTQYF
-,few,TRBV10-3,TRBJ2-5,TGTGCCATCAGTGCTGATTTAGAGACCCAGTACTTC,CAISADLETQYF
-,few,TRBV6-2/TRBV6-3,TRBJ2-1,TGTGCCAGCACCGACCCTCCAGCGGAGCAGTTCTTC,CASTDPPAEQFF
-,many,TRBV13,TRBJ2-3,TGTGCCAGCACCCTCGGGACTCCCGGGCTGGCGCAGTATTTT,CASTLGTPGLAQYF
TRBD2,many,TRBV6-2/TRBV6-3,TRBJ2-1,TGTGCCAGCATGACCACGATCGCTAGCGGGGGATACAATGAGCAGTTCTTC,CASMTTIASGGYNEQFF
TRBD1,few,TRBV5-4,TRBJ1-2,TGTGCCAGCAGCAACCGGGACAGGGTAAACTATGGCTACACCTTC,CASSNRDRVNYGYTF
-,few,TRBV6-1,TRBJ2-1,TGTGCCAGCAAATACATTAATGAGCAGTTCTTC,CASKYINEQFF
-,many,TRBV7-9,TRBJ1-1,TGTGCCAGCAGTAGGGCGGCCGCCCGGAACACTGAAGCTTTCTTT,CASSRAAARNTEAFF
TRBD1,many,TRBV6-1,TRBJ1-2,TGTGCCGTCCTAGGACAGGTGACAGATGGCTACACCTTC,CAVLGQVTDGYTF
-,few,TRBV19,TRBJ2-3,TGTGCCAGTAGTACCCAGCCAGATACGCAGTATTTT,CASSTQPDTQYF
-,many,TRBV30,TRBJ1-2,TGTGCCTGGAGTCTGCTGGGAACTAACTATGGCTACACCTTC,CAWSLLGTNYGYTF
-,few,TRBV7-9,TRBJ2-3,TGTGCCAGCAGCTTTGGCCCAGATACGCAGTATTTT,CASSFGPDTQYF